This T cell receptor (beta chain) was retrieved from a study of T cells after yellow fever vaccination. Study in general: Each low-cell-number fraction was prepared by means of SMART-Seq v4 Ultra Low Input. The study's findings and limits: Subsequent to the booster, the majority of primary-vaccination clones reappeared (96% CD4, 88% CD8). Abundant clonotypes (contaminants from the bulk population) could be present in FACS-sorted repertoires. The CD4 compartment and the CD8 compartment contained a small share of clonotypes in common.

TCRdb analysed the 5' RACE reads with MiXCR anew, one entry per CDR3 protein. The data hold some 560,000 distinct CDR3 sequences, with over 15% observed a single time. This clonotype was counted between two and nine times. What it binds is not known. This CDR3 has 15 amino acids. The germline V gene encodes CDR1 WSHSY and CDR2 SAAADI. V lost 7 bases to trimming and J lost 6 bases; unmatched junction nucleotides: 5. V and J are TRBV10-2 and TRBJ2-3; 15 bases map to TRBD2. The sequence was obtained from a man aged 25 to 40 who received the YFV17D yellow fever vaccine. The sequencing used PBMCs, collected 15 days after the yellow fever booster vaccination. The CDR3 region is CASMIGLAGGDTQYF. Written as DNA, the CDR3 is TGCGCCAGCATGATCGGACTAGCGGGAGGGGATACGCAGTATTTT.